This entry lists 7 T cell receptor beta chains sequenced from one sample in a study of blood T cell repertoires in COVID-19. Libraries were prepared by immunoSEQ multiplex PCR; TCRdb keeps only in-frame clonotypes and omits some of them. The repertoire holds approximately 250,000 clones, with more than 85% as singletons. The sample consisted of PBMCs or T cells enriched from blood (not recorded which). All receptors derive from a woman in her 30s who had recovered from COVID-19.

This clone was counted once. CDR3 in amino acids: CASSPHRETNTGELFF. The DNA for the CDR3 is TGTGCCAGCAGTCCACACAGGGAAACGAACACCGGGGAGCTGTTTTTT. J is TRBJ2-2 and V is TRBV7-3; tentative D call: TRBD1 (6 bases). Germline V lookup: CDR1 SGHTA, CDR2 FQGTGA. CDR3 length equals 16 residues. V was clipped by 6 bases and J by 0 bases, with 14 bases between them.

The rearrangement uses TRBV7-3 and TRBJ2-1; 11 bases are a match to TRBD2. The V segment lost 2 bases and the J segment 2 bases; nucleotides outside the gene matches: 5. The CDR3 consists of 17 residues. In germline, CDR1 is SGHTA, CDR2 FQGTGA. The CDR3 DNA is TGTGCCAGCAGCTTACTTCCGGGACTAGCGGCCTACAATGAGCAGTTCTTC. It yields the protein CASSLLPGLAAYNEQFF.

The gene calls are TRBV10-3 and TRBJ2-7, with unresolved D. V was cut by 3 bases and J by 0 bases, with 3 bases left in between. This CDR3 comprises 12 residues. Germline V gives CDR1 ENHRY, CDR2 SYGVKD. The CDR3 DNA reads TGTGCCATCAGTGACCACTCCTACGAGCAGTACTTC. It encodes CAISDHSYEQYF.

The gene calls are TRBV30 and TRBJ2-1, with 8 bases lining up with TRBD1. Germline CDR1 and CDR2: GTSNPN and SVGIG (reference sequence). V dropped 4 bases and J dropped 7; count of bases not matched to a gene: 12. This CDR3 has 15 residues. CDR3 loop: CAWTLQGGLYNEQFF. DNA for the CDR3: TGTGCCTGGACCCTACAGGGGGGCCTGTATAATGAGCAGTTCTTC.

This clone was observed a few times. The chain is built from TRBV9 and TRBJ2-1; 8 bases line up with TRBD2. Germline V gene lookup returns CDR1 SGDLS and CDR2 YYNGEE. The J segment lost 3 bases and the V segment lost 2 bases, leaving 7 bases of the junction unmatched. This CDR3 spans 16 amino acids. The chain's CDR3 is CASSVSPAGVYNEQFF. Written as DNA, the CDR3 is TGTGCCAGCAGCGTGTCCCCAGCGGGAGTCTACAATGAGCAGTTCTTC.

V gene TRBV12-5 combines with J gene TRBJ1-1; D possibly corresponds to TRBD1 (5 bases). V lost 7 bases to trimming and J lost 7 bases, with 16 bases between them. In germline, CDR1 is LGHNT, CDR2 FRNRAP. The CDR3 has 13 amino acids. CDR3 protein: CASASSMGGEAFF. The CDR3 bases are TGTGCTAGTGCCTCATCTATGGGGGGTGAAGCTTTCTTT. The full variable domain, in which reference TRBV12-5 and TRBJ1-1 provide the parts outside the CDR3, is DARVTQTPRHKVTEMGQEVTMRCQPILGHNTVFWYRQTMMQGLELLAYFRNRAPLDDSGMPKDRFSAEMPDATLATLKIQPSEPRDSAVYFCASASSMGGEAFFGQGTRLTVV.

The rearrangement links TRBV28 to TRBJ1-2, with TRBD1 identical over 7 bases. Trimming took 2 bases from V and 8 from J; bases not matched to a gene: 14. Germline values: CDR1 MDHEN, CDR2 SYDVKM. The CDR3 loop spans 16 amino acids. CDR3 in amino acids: CASSLIGEGAPWGYTF. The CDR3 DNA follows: TGTGCCAGCAGTTTAATCGGTGAGGGGGCTCCTTGGGGCTACACCTTC.